These 22 T cell receptor beta chains originate from one sample sequenced in a study of response to subunit inactivated influenza vaccine (dated by TCRdb to between 2017 and 2018). Receptor libraries were prepared by RT-PCR. TCRdb shows the sequencer as Illumina HiSeq 2500. The public sequencing data were trimmed at Q25 with fastp and processed into clonotypes with MiXCR by TCRdb, which kept only in-frame beta chains. Entries that share a CDR3 protein sequence are merged under the most common genes and DNA. The sample table contains 530,000 or so distinct CDR3 sequences; only one count was recorded for roughly 15% of them. The ten largest clones take up over 8.5% of the sample. This sample comprised PBMCs from blood, obtained roughly 13 days after vaccination. The source of these receptors is a man aged 50-59 years who received an inactivated influenza vaccine. Donor details come from another sample of the same person, matched by shared clones.

V and J are TRBV29-1 and TRBJ2-3, with 9 bases fitting TRBD1. V trimming: 1 base; J trimming: 3 bases; junction bases outside the gene matches: 8. From germline, CDR1 is SQVTM and CDR2 ANQGSEA. CDR3 size: 16 residues. The CDR3 sequence is CSVEVLRTGATDTQYF. The CDR3, as DNA: TGCAGCGTTGAAGTTTTGCGGACAGGGGCAACAGATACGCAGTATTTT.

This clonotype has a handful of counts. The chain uses TRBV6-2 or TRBV6-3 and TRBJ2-1; 11 bases match TRBD1. The V and J ends lost 6 bases and 2 bases, in that order; junction bases with no gene match: 3. The CDR3 consists of 15 residues. Germline-derived CDR1 and CDR2 are MNHEY and SVGEGT. The CDR3 nucleotides are TGTGCCAGCAGAAGGACAGGGGGCGCCTACAATGAGCAGTTCTTC. The encoded protein is CASRRTGGAYNEQFF.

This clonotype was seen more than once but under ten times. The V call is TRBV6-2 or TRBV6-3, the J call TRBJ2-5, with D possibly matching TRBD1 (6 bases). Germline-derived CDR1 and CDR2 are MNHEY and SVGEGT. Between the trimmed V and J ends, which lost 2 bases and 4 bases, there was a span of 8 bases. This CDR3 is built from 13 residues. For the CDR3, the DNA is TGTGCCAGCAGTTACATGGGGGCAGAGACCCAGTACTTC. It yields the protein CASSYMGAETQYF.

The chain links TRBV5-6 to TRBJ1-1; unclear D gene. Germline V gives CDR1 SGHDT, CDR2 YYEEEE. The CDR3 has 11 residues. V lost 4 bases and J lost 5, with 6 bases in between. CDR3 bases: TGTGCCAGCAGCAAGGAAACTGAAGCTTTCTTT. This sequence encodes CASSKETEAFF.

This clonotype was picked up a small number of times. The chain is built from TRBV12-3 or TRBV12-4 and TRBJ2-1, with 7 bases matching TRBD2. CDR3 length: 13 amino acids. The junction had 3 bases not matched to a gene; V was cut back by 3 bases and J by 7 bases. The CDR3 DNA sequence: TGTGCCAGCAGTTTTGGGACTATAAATGAGCAGTTCTTC. It yields the protein CASSFGTINEQFF.

This clonotype came up a few times. The CDR3 sequence is CSCDRISPLHF. CDR3 DNA: TGCAGCTGTGATAGGATTTCACCCCTCCACTTT. The gene calls are TRBV29-1 and TRBJ1-6; D gene unclear. Germline CDR1 and CDR2: SQVTM and ANQGSEA. Trimming cost V 8 bases and J 9 bases, with 11 bases left between them. The CDR3 runs to 11 residues.

The chain carries TRBV7-9 and TRBJ2-3; D may be TRBD2 (7 bases). CDR3 length: 13 amino acids. The germline V gene has CDR1 SEHNR and CDR2 FQNEAQ (reference sequence). Trimming left V 10 bases short and J 4 bases short, with 15 bases between. CDR3 in DNA: TGTGCCACCGGGGGGCGGGTCCCAGATACGCAGTATTTT. Translated, it gives CATGGRVPDTQYF.

This clonotype came up many times. This chain links TRBV6-1 with TRBJ2-3; D is unclear. The CDR3 has 17 amino acids. V was pared by 6 bases and J by 0 bases, with 19 bases between. Germline CDR1 MNHNS, CDR2 SASEGT. The DNA of the CDR3 is TGTGCCAGCAGCCGAATTAGAGCTGTCACGAGCACAGATACGCAGTATTTT. It encodes CASSRIRAVTSTDTQYF.

This clonotype was counted at least ten times. The gene calls are TRBV12-3 or TRBV12-4 and TRBJ2-2; no reliable D call. This CDR3 region has 11 residues. V was cut by 3 bases and J by 4 bases, with 0 bases left in between. CDR3 sequence (DNA): TGTGCCAGCAGTTTCACCGGGGAGCTGTTTTTT. Encoded protein: CASSFTGELFF.

The rearrangement links TRBV4-3 to TRBJ2-5; perhaps TRBD1 as D (6 bases). This CDR3 is built from 16 residues. Germline loops: CDR1 LGHNA, CDR2 YSLEER. Trimming left V 0 bases short and J 0 bases short, with 11 bases between. In nucleotides, the CDR3 is TGCGCCAGCAGCCAAGACAAGGACAGCTACCAAGAGACCCAGTACTTC. Encoded protein: CASSQDKDSYQETQYF.

This chain uses TRBV29-1 with TRBJ2-1; tentative D call: TRBD2 (5 bases). CDR1 and CDR2 (germline): SQVTM, ANQGSEA. This CDR3 is 11 amino acids long. Deletions cut 2 bases from V and 13 bases from J, with 12 bases between. CDR3: CSVEYFLAQFF. The CDR3 DNA reads TGCAGCGTTGAATACTTCCTAGCACAGTTCTTC.

This clonotype was counted between two and nine times. The chain has TRBV4-2 and TRBJ2-7; D is unclear. V was trimmed by 0 bases and J by 4 bases, leaving 16 bases between them. CDR1 and CDR2 (germline): LGHNA, YNFKEQ. The CDR3 length is 16 residues. The DNA for the CDR3 is TGTGCCAGCAGCCAAGATCCTGGAGACGTGGGGTACGAGCAGTACTTC. Translation gives CASSQDPGDVGYEQYF.

This clonotype was observed a few times. This chain links TRBV28 with TRBJ1-5; D unresolved. The V gene's germline CDR1 is MDHEN and CDR2 SYDVKM. V lost 6 bases and J 4 bases, leaving 10 bases between the germline ends. CDR3 size: 13 residues. The CDR3 nucleotides read TGTGCCAGCAGCAATGATCAGAATCAGCCCCAGCATTTT. This gives the protein CASSNDQNQPQHF.

The chain combines TRBV20-1 with TRBJ2-5, with 10 bases lining up with TRBD2. Germline V lookup: CDR1 DFQATT, CDR2 SNEGSKA (reference sequence). The V and J ends lost 0 bases and 3 bases, in that order; junction bases with no gene match: 16. The CDR3 covers 19 residues. CDR3 residues: CSARDHGTSEGRPEETQYF. The CDR3 coding sequence is TGCAGTGCTAGAGATCACGGGACTAGCGAGGGGAGGCCCGAAGAGACCCAGTACTTC.

The chain couples TRBV6-2 or TRBV6-3 to TRBJ2-7, with a weak D call TRBD1 (6 bases). The CDR3 contains 13 residues. V shed 7 bases and J shed 3 bases, with 13 bases lying between them. Germline assignment: CDR1 MNHEY and CDR2 SVGEGT. The CDR3 reads CASKAGVFYEQYF. The DNA for the CDR3 is TGTGCCAGCAAGGCAGGGGTCTTCTACGAGCAGTACTTC.

The sample holds a few counts of this clonotype. The J gene is TRBJ2-3, the V gene TRBV12-3 or TRBV12-4, with D perhaps matching TRBD2 (5 bases). The ends were cut back, 5 bases at V and 0 bases at J, with 18 bases in the middle. This CDR3 has 17 amino acids. The CDR3 protein is CASSRPTGLTSTDTQYF. For the CDR3, the DNA is TGTGCCAGCAGTCGCCCGACTGGACTCACTAGCACAGATACGCAGTATTTT.

The chain has TRBV4-2 and TRBJ1-6, with 7 nucleotides matching TRBD1. Germline assignment: CDR1 LGHNA and CDR2 YNFKEQ. J gave up 13 bases and V 2 bases, and 8 bases lay outside the gene matches. This CDR3 contains 14 residues. Here the CDR3 reads CASSQSTGDRPLHF. Here the CDR3 DNA reads TGTGCCAGCAGCCAATCCACAGGGGATCGGCCCCTCCACTTT.

This clonotype came up a few times. This chain connects TRBV2 to TRBJ2-7; possibly TRBD2 for D (6 bases). CDR1 is SNHLY, CDR2 FYNNEI, per germline. The CDR3 has 12 residues. Deletions cut 7 bases from V and 9 bases from J, with 16 bases between. CDR3 sequence (DNA): TGTGCCAGCACTTCGTCGGGGGAATGGCAGTACTTC. This encodes CASTSSGEWQYF. Combining the CDR3 with reference TRBV2 and TRBJ2-7 gives the whole variable domain EPEVTQTPSHQVTQMGQEVILRCVPISNHLYFYWYRQILGQKVEFLVSFYNNEISEKSEIFDDQFSVERPDGSNFTLKIRSTKLEDSAMYFCASTSSGEWQYFGPGTRLTVT.

This clonotype was seen a handful of times. The chain combines TRBV3-1 with TRBJ1-3, with D maybe TRBD1 (6 bases). Germline assignment: CDR1 LGHDT and CDR2 YNNKEL (reference sequence). The length of the CDR3 is 15 residues. The V end was cut by 6 bases, the J end by 2 bases, with 14 bases between. CDR3 nucleotide sequence: TGTGCCAGCAGTCAGACAGGAGGTACTGGAAACACCATATATTTT. This translates into CASSQTGGTGNTIYF.

Many counts were recorded for this clonotype. The CDR3 DNA follows: TGTGCCGCCCATCCTAGCGGGAGGGCCAGAAATGAGCAGTTCTTC. It encodes CAAHPSGRARNEQFF. This chain uses TRBV10-3 with TRBJ2-1, with 12 bases aligning to TRBD2. The CDR3 has 15 amino acids. Losses at the gene ends were 11 bases for V and 7 bases for J; bases not matched to a gene: 12. The germline gives CDR1 ENHRY, CDR2 SYGVKD.

The chain is built from TRBV5-5 and TRBJ2-3; D is unclear. V shed 1 base and J shed 6 bases, with 6 bases lying between them. The CDR3 has 12 residues. Germline loops: CDR1 SGHKS, CDR2 YYEKEE (reference sequence). The CDR3 coding sequence is TGTGCCAGCAGCTTGCTTCTGGATACGCAGTATTTT. Translating gives CASSLLLDTQYF.

DNA of the CDR3: TGTGCCAGCAGCTTGGTTGGGGAAAGGTCCTACGAGCAGTACTTC. It translates to CASSLVGERSYEQYF. The V call is TRBV5-6, the J call TRBJ2-7; D not certain. Trimming took off 0 bases at V and 1 base at J, with 11 bases between the two ends. The CDR3 length is 15 residues. From germline, CDR1 is SGHDT and CDR2 YYEEEE.